This TCR beta chain was sequenced in a study of beta chain features in type 1 diabetes. The germline gives CDR1 SGHTA, CDR2 FQGNSA. The CDR3 sequence is 13 residues long. V was cut by 5 bases and J by 12 bases, with 17 bases left in between. Investigators reverse transcribed all isolated RNA, so they sequenced expressed TCRB transcripts. Clones were sequenced by immunoSEQ multiplex PCR, and TCRdb holds only the in-frame ones, with some missing. The table lists around 330,000 clones, 11% of them singletons. Every sorted population was more than 95% pure. The clonotype was recovered from a woman younger than 45 in good health. The sequencing input was naive CD4+ T cells from blood. The rearrangement links TRBV7-2 to TRBJ2-1, with D possibly matching TRBD2 (5 bases). The DNA for the CDR3 is TGTGCCAGCAGCAATTTTAGGTCCGAGGGGCAGTTCTTC. Its protein product is CASSNFRSEGQFF.